Sequencing of this T cell receptor (beta chain) was carried out in a study of PD-1 blockade in classical Hodgkin lymphoma. Study results and limitations: Baseline diversity resembling that of newly diagnosed patients was seen in complete responders.

CDR1 is SGDLS and CDR2 is YYNGEE in the germline V gene. CDR3 length: 14 residues. Trimming removed 4 bases at V and 4 bases at J, with 11 bases between. Profiling relied on immunoSEQ multiplex PCR, and the TCRdb table lists in-frame clones only, not all of them. The repertoire holds 25,000 or so clones, with about 71% as singletons. Every patient was affected by relapse after autologous stem cell transplantation, while exposure to brentuximab vedotin was not uniform. This clone has just a few counts. Its antigen remains unknown. The sample consisted of peripheral blood mononuclear cells (PBMCs), taken at baseline. This clonotype originated in a human donor with classical Hodgkin lymphoma. The V and J genes are TRBV9 and TRBJ2-2, with D possibly being TRBD1 or TRBD2 (7 bases each). CDR3 region: CASSPGGGTGELFF. DNA of the CDR3: TGTGCCAGCAGCCCAGGGGGGGGCACCGGGGAGCTGTTTTTT.